This T cell receptor (beta chain) was sequenced for a study of OX40 agonist ivuxolimab in advanced cancers. Study outcomes and limitations: Researchers did not establish what antigens the expanded peripheral T cells target.

The assay was immunoSEQ multiplex PCR, and TCRdb's table has in-frame clones only and misses some. Of over 150,000 clones in the sample, 94% were seen once. Concerning this clone: Its antigen is still unknown.

The germline V and J ends were trimmed by 0 bases and 5 bases, with 11 bases remaining between them. The CDR3 is 14 amino acids. Germline CDR1 reads MDHEN; CDR2 reads SYDVKM. The clonotype comes from an adult with an advanced solid tumor such as melanoma, head and neck, liver or kidney cancer. The sequencing used CD4+ or CD8+ T cells sorted from blood, collected in a trial of the OX40 agonist ivuxolimab. The chain joins TRBV28 to TRBJ2-7, with D uncertain. The CDR3 DNA reads as TGTGCCAGCAGTTTATGGGCCGCGCAGCACGAGCAGTACTTC. Translating gives CASSLWAAQHEQYF. Supplemented by reference TRBV28 and TRBJ2-7, the full variable domain reads DVKVTQSSRYLVKRTGEKVFLECVQDMDHENMFWYRQDPGLGLRLIYFSYDVKMKEKGDIPEGYSVSREKKERFSLILESASTNQTSMYLCASSLWAAQHEQYFGPGTRLTVT.